Below, 3 T cell receptor beta chains from the same sample are listed, as sequenced in a study of T and B cells in COVID-19 patients. From blood, about 250-550 ng of genomic DNA served as TRB template. BIOMED2 TRB-A/B primer pools were used in multiplex TRB PCR. TCRdb redid the calling of the multiplex PCR reads with MiXCR, one entry per CDR3 protein. Among fewer than 10,000 distinct CDR3 sequences listed, 25% to 40% were seen once. The sequencing input was blood. The receptors here all came from a human donor who had recovered from COVID-19.

This clonotype occurred a few times. The chain is built from TRBV6-5 and TRBJ2-5; D is ambiguous. CDR1 is MNHEY, CDR2 SVGAGI, per germline. V lost 6 bases and J lost 5, with 19 bases in between. CDR3 length equals 15 residues. The CDR3 reads CASSRDARRVETQYF. As DNA, the CDR3 is TGTGCCAGCAGCAGAGACGCTAGAAGGGTGGAGACCCAGTACTTC.

This clonotype is large (0.1 to 1%) by share. The CDR3 DNA is TGTGCCACCAGTGATCGCGACAGGGGCCTGTCCTCCTACGAGCAGTACTTC. Translation gives CATSDRDRGLSSYEQYF. The chain uses TRBV24-1 and TRBJ2-7; 8 bases line up with TRBD1. Germline V gives CDR1 KGHDR, CDR2 SFDVKD. CDR3 length equals 17 residues. V lost 3 bases and J lost 0; bases outside the gene matches: 9.

About this clonotype: The junction departs from the called germline gene at one end, perhaps through a read error. The chain recombines TRBV5-1 with TRBJ2-2; D possibly corresponds to TRBD1 (5 bases). This CDR3 has 14 amino acids. CDR1 SGHRS and CDR2 YFSETQ come from the germline V gene. CDR3 nucleotides: TGCTCCAGCAGCCCCAGTCAGGGCACCGGGGAGCTGTTTTTT. This gives the protein CSSSPSQGTGELFF.